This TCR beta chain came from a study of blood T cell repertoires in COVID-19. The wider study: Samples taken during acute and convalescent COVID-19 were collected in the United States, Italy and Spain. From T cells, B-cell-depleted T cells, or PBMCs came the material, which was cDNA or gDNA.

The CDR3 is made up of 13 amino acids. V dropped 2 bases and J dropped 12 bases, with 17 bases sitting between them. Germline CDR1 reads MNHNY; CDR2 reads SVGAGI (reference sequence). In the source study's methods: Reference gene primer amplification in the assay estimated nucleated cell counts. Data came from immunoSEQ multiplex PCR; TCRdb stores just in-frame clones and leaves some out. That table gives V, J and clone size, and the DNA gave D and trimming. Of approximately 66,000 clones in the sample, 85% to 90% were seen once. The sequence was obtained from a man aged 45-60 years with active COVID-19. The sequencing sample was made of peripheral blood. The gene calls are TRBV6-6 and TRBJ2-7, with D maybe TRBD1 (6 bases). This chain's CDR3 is CASSYQEQGSRYF. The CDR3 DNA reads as TGTGCCAGCAGTTACCAGGAGCAGGGGAGCCGGTACTTC.